This TCR beta chain was obtained from a study of cytomegalovirus exposure and HLA in healthy donors. PCR amplification relied on 60 Vbeta primers (plus 13 Jbeta primers). Sequenced by immunoSEQ multiplex PCR; TCRdb stores in-frame clones only, minus some. The table lists under 150,000 clones, about 80% of them singletons, with approximately 0.93% in the top ten. General observations from the study: A later analysis reported that several of the most significant clusters appeared to be linked to common viral pathogens, among them Epstein-Barr virus.

Notes on this clone: Its target is not known.

Germline assignment: CDR1 SEHNR and CDR2 FQNEAQ (reference sequence). The CDR3 is 16 amino acids. This sequence was found in a human donor in good health. The chain employs TRBV7-9 and TRBJ2-5, with D maybe TRBD2 (7 bases). The J call is uncertain, as TRBJ2-7 better fits the DNA end. The sequencing input was PBMCs. The CDR3 bases are TGTGCCAGCAGCTTAGAAAGGGGGGGACGCAACTACGAGCAGTACTTC. Amino acid sequence: CASSLERGGRNYEQYF.